The T cell receptor (beta chain) under discussion was sequenced for a study of yellow fever vaccine responses in identical twins. Overall study results and limits: Each twin's T cell response to the vaccine was reported to look partly convergent and partly personalized.

Turning to this clonotype: Antigen specificity is unknown.

This CDR3 comprises 15 residues. V dropped 3 bases and J dropped 1; count of bases not matched to a gene: 6. TCRdb reprocessed the RT-PCR reads with MiXCR, giving one entry per CDR3 protein. The table has around 4,300 distinct CDR3 sequences, approximately 73% seen once. This TCR was recovered from a woman under 30 who received the yellow fever vaccine. This material consisted of T cells from blood (PBMCs), unsorted or a sorted subset (not recorded which), taken before or after yellow fever vaccination (not recorded which). V usage is TRBV7-1 and J usage is TRBJ2-7; 7 bases line up with TRBD2. TRBV7-1 is filed as an ORF, its function uncertain. The CDR3 spells CASSSGTIESYEQYF. For the CDR3, the DNA is TGTGCCAGCAGCTCCGGGACTATAGAATCCTACGAGCAGTACTTC.